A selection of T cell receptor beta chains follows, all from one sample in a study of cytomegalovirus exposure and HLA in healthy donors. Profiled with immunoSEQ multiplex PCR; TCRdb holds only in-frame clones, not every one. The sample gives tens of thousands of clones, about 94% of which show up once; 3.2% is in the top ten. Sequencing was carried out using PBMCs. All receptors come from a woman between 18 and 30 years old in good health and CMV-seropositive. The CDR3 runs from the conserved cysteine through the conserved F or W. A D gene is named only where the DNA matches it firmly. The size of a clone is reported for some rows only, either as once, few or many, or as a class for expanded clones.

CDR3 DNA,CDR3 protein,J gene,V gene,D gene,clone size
TGTGCCAGCAGCTTATACCCGGAAGCGGGGACCCAGTACTTC,CASSLYPEAGTQYF,TRBJ2-5,TRBV11-2,NA,NA
TGTGCCAGCAGCTTAGTTCAGGTCATCGGGGGTATTTCGAGGAATGAGCAGTTCTTC,CASSLVQVIGGISRNEQFF,TRBJ2-1,TRBV7-8,NA,NA
TGTGCCAGCATGCCAGGTAGGAAGCAAGGTCAGCCCCAGCATTTT,CASMPGRKQGQPQHF,TRBJ1-5,TRBV6-1,NA,NA
TGTGCCAGCAGTTATAACCGGGACACTAATGGCTACACCTTC,CASSYNRDTNGYTF,TRBJ1-2,TRBV28,NA,NA
TGCAGCGTTGTAGAACAGCAGTGGAAGCAGTACTTC,CSVVEQQWKQYF,TRBJ2-7,TRBV29-1,NA,NA
TGCGCCAGCAGCCCAGGGGACAGCATTTCTTCTAACTATGGCTACACCTTC,CASSPGDSISSNYGYTF,TRBJ1-2,TRBV5-1,TRBD1,NA
TGTGCCAGCAGCGCAGGGGGACGCGGGGAGACCCAGTACTTC,CASSAGGRGETQYF,TRBJ2-5,TRBV9,TRBD1,once
TGCGCCAGCAGCCAAGTAGCGGGCGAGAAGCAGTACTTC,CASSQVAGEKQYF,TRBJ2-7,TRBV4-1,TRBD2,once
TGTGCCAGCAACCACAGGGGCAGCTATGGCTACACCTTC,CASNHRGSYGYTF,TRBJ1-2,TRBV2,TRBD1,NA
TGTGCCAGTAGTGAGGGACAGGGGGCTTACGAGCAGTACTTC,CASSEGQGAYEQYF,TRBJ2-7,TRBV19,TRBD1,NA
TGTGCCAGCAGTTTACGGGACAGGGGCTATGGCTACACCTTC,CASSLRDRGYGYTF,TRBJ1-2,TRBV28,TRBD1,NA
TGTGCCAGTAGTATCTTTCTAGGGGCCGGGAACACTGAAGCTTTCTTT,CASSIFLGAGNTEAFF,TRBJ1-1,TRBV19,NA,NA
TGTGCCAGTCCTCAGACAGGGCAAACCTACGAGCAGTACTTC,CASPQTGQTYEQYF,TRBJ2-7,TRBV19,TRBD1,once
TGTGCCACATCCAGGGGGCTGAACACTGAAGCTTTCTTT,CATSRGLNTEAFF,TRBJ1-1,TRBV6-5,TRBD1,once
TGTGCTAGCAGCCTCTTGGGGGGGCAAGAGACCCAGTACTTC,CASSLLGGQETQYF,TRBJ2-5,TRBV7-7,TRBD2,NA
TGTGCCATCAAGCGGGGGGGTAGCGATGAGCAGTTCTTC,CAIKRGGSDEQFF,TRBJ2-1,TRBV10-3,TRBD2,NA
TGTGCCAGCAGTTACGGAGGGTATGGCTACACCTTC,CASSYGGYGYTF,TRBJ1-2,TRBV6-6,NA,NA
TGTGCCTGGAGAACTAGGACAGGATCACGTATGAACACTGAAGCTTTCTTT,CAWRTRTGSRMNTEAFF,TRBJ1-1,TRBV30,TRBD1,few
TGTGCCAGCAGCCCGTCTACAACTAATGAAAAACTGTTTTTT,CASSPSTTNEKLFF,TRBJ1-4,TRBV4-2,NA,few
TGCGCCAGCAGCCAAGATGGGAGGGTTGGAGCCAACGTCCTGACTTTC,CASSQDGRVGANVLTF,TRBJ2-6,TRBV4-1,TRBD2,NA
TGTGCCAGCAGCATGACTAGCGGGGGTTACAATGAGCAGTTCTTC,CASSMTSGGYNEQFF,TRBJ2-1,TRBV6-5,TRBD2,NA
TGTGCCAGCAGCTTATTCGGAGGCAATCAGCCCCAGCATTTT,CASSLFGGNQPQHF,TRBJ1-5,TRBV5-6,NA,NA
TGTGCCAGCAGCTTGGGGGGTATTCCTGGGGGCTACACCTTC,CASSLGGIPGGYTF,TRBJ1-2,TRBV11-2,NA,once
TGTGCCAGCAGCCCCAGGCCGGGACTAGGGATATTATCGGCCCAGTACTTC,CASSPRPGLGILSAQYF,TRBJ2-5,TRBV28,TRBD2,NA
TGTGCCAGTACCAGGACAGGGAGGGATCAGCCCCAGCATTTT,CASTRTGRDQPQHF,TRBJ1-5,TRBV19,TRBD1,NA
TGTGCCAGCAGTTTTCTTCTCGGTATGACTGAAGCTTTCTTT,CASSFLLGMTEAFF,TRBJ1-1,TRBV28,NA,once
TGTGCCAGCAGCCTAAACCCTAGCGGAGCCGGCACAGATACGCAGTATTTT,CASSLNPSGAGTDTQYF,TRBJ2-3,TRBV7-3,TRBD2,NA
TGTGCCAGCAGCCAAGTGAGGGGGCAGATTAATTCACCCCTCCACTTT,CASSQVRGQINSPLHF,TRBJ1-6,TRBV4-2,TRBD1,NA
TGTGCCAGCAAGACAGGGAGGGCTAGCGGGAGTTACGAGCAGTACTTC,CASKTGRASGSYEQYF,TRBJ2-7,TRBV28,TRBD2,NA
TGTGCCAGCCGCAGAGCTAGCTATGGCTACACCTTC,CASRRASYGYTF,TRBJ1-2,TRBV6-1,NA,NA
TGTGCCAGCAGAGGCCAGGGGGCTGGCTCCTACGAGCAGTACTTC,CASRGQGAGSYEQYF,TRBJ2-7,TRBV27,TRBD1,NA
TGTGCCAGCAGCTTCCTAGCGGGGGGTCAACGGACCCAGTACTTC,CASSFLAGGQRTQYF,TRBJ2-5,TRBV5-6,TRBD2,NA
TGTGCCAGCAGTTCCGGGACAGGGATGAACACTGAAGCTTTCTTT,CASSSGTGMNTEAFF,TRBJ1-1,TRBV27,TRBD1,once
TGTGCCAGCACCCTGACGGGGAACACTGAAGCTTTCTTT,CASTLTGNTEAFF,TRBJ1-1,TRBV6-1,NA,NA
TGCGCCAGCACCCAGGGGGTAAAGGGAGAGACCCAGTACTTC,CASTQGVKGETQYF,TRBJ2-5,TRBV5-1,TRBD1,NA
TGTGCCAGTAGTCCCTCGTCTGGAGTTATCTCCTACGAGCAGTACTTC,CASSPSSGVISYEQYF,TRBJ2-7,TRBV19,NA,NA
TGTGCCAGCAGGGGGGGGGCCTACGAGCAGTACTTC,CASRGGAYEQYF,TRBJ2-7,TRBV11-2,TRBD2,NA
TGTGCCAGCAGTGAAGCGGTTGGACAGGATCAGCCCCAGCATTTT,CASSEAVGQDQPQHF,TRBJ1-5,TRBV2,TRBD1,NA
TGTGCCAGCAGCAAAGCGGCGGGAGACCAAGAGACCCAGTACTTC,CASSKAAGDQETQYF,TRBJ2-5,TRBV21-1,NA,NA
TGTGCCAGCAGCTCGGCGAGGGAAAGTTACAGGGCTGAAGCTTTCTTT,CASSSARESYRAEAFF,TRBJ1-1,TRBV5-4,NA,few
TGCGCCAGCAGGCTAACAGGGGGCGCTAAGGATGAGCAGTTCTTC,CASRLTGGAKDEQFF,TRBJ2-1,TRBV5-1,TRBD1,NA
TGTGCCAGCAGTAGCGGGGCGTCTAACTATGGCTACACCTTC,CASSSGASNYGYTF,TRBJ1-2,TRBV6-1,NA,NA
TGTGCCAGTAGTATAGCGCGCAGGGGGCCGCATCAGCCCCAGCATTTT,CASSIARRGPHQPQHF,TRBJ1-5,TRBV19,TRBD1,few
TGTGCCAGCAGTTTAAACAGGGGAAGGGGTCAGCCCCAGCATTTT,CASSLNRGRGQPQHF,TRBJ1-5,TRBV28,TRBD1,few
TGTGCCAGCAGTGAATTCCCCAGGGGGCAGTACGAGCAGTACTTC,CASSEFPRGQYEQYF,TRBJ2-7,TRBV2,TRBD1,NA
TGTGCCAGCAGCTTAGCGGGGGCGAGCACTGAAGCTTTCTTT,CASSLAGASTEAFF,TRBJ1-1,TRBV11-1,NA,NA
TGTGCCAGCAGCCTCGGGACAGTAAACTACGAGCAGTACTTC,CASSLGTVNYEQYF,TRBJ2-7,TRBV5-5,TRBD1,NA
TGTGCCAGCAGCCCCCCGGGACTAGTTGGAGGAGAGCAGTACTTC,CASSPPGLVGGEQYF,TRBJ2-7,TRBV5-4,TRBD2,NA
TGTGCCAGCAGTCGGGCTAGCGGCCCCTCCTCCTACGAGCAGTACTTC,CASSRASGPSSYEQYF,TRBJ2-7,TRBV28,TRBD2,NA
TGTGCCAGCAGCTTGTGGCGGGAACTGGCAGATACGCAGTATTTT,CASSLWRELADTQYF,TRBJ2-3,TRBV5-8,NA,NA
TGCGCCAGCAGCTTGGATGTCCAGTCGAACACTGAAGCTTTCTTT,CASSLDVQSNTEAFF,TRBJ1-1,TRBV5-1,NA,NA
TGTGCCAGTAGTATTTCAGGGGAGCAGCCCCAGCATTTT,CASSISGEQPQHF,TRBJ1-5,TRBV19,NA,NA
TGCGCCAGCAGCCACGGACTAGCTCTTGCCTACGAGCAGTACTTC,CASSHGLALAYEQYF,TRBJ2-7,TRBV4-1,TRBD2,NA
TGCGCCAGCAGCCTATTTCCCCCGGGGGGCACCGGGGAGCTGTTTTTT,CASSLFPPGGTGELFF,TRBJ2-2,TRBV5-1,TRBD2,NA
TGCGCCAGCAGCCGGACAGGGGATGGCTACACCTTC,CASSRTGDGYTF,TRBJ1-2,TRBV5-1,TRBD1,NA
TGTGCCAGTAGTCTCCGGACAGGGCTGAGCACTGAAGCTTTCTTT,CASSLRTGLSTEAFF,TRBJ1-1,TRBV19,TRBD1,NA
TGTGCCAGCAGCTACAGCTCCTACAATGAGCAGTTCTTC,CASSYSSYNEQFF,TRBJ2-1,TRBV2,NA,few